The clone carrying this T cell receptor (beta chain) appeared a few times. The sample is drawn from a study of blood T cell repertoires in COVID-19. Study-wide background: T cells, B-cell-depleted T cells, or PBMCs provided the cDNA or gDNA that served as material.

Per the original data handling: Quantification of nucleated cells was approximated via reference gene primer amplification. The repertoire was sequenced with immunoSEQ multiplex PCR; TCRdb's copy has only in-frame clones and lacks some. For V, J and clone size, that table is used; D and trimming come from the DNA. The sample consists of fewer than 75,000 clones, about 88% of them appearing once. The V gene lost 4 bases and the J gene lost 5 bases, with 14 bases spanning the gap. The CDR3 loop spans 14 amino acids. CDR1 is LGHDT and CDR2 is YNNKEL in the germline V gene (reference sequence). Sequencing input: peripheral blood. The chain uses TRBV3-1 (or the pseudogene TRBV3-2) and TRBJ1-1, with D perhaps TRBD1 (5 bases). The source is a man aged 65 to 79 with acute or convalescent COVID-19. CDR3 loop: CASSRRGEGTEAFF. CDR3 DNA sequence: TGTGCCAGCAGCCGCCGGGGGGAGGGGACTGAAGCTTTCTTT.